The TCR beta chain under discussion was sequenced for a study of blood T cell repertoires in COVID-19. Sequencing was performed with immunoSEQ multiplex PCR; in TCRdb, only in-frame clones are kept and a portion is missing. The sample holds roughly 30,000 clones, 70% to 80% seen once. The V gene's germline CDR1 is LGHDT and CDR2 YNNKEL (reference sequence). The CDR3 has 17 amino acids. The V end lost 0 bases, the J end lost 2 bases, and 15 bases lay between the germline ends. Material: peripheral blood. The sequence was obtained from a woman in her sixties with acute or convalescent COVID-19. This chain links TRBV3-1 (or the pseudogene TRBV3-2) with TRBJ2-3; D is possibly TRBD2 (7 bases). CDR3: CASSQEGGGPLTDTQYF. The CDR3 coding sequence is TGTGCCAGCAGCCAAGAGGGGGGGGGCCCTCTCACAGATACGCAGTATTTT.